The 26 T cell receptor beta chains given below trace back to one sample, sequenced in a study of cytomegalovirus exposure and HLA in healthy donors. The PCR contained 60 Vbeta and 13 Jbeta primers. Data came from immunoSEQ multiplex PCR; TCRdb stores just in-frame clones and leaves some out. The top ten hold approximately 12% of the sample, which has some 120,000 clones, around 76% seen once. The specimen sequenced was PBMCs. These receptors originate from a woman in her thirties or forties in good health and CMV-seropositive.

A single count supports this clone. V and J are TRBV5-1 and TRBJ1-2, with D possibly TRBD1 on 6 matching bases. The CDR3 extends over 13 amino acids. Trimming shortened V by 4 bases and J by 4 bases, and 11 bases separated the two germline ends. The germline gives CDR1 SGHRS, CDR2 YFSETQ. CDR3 coding DNA: TGCGCCAGCAGCACGGAACAGGGCTATGGCTACACCTTC. This gives the protein CASSTEQGYGYTF. The full variable domain, completed using reference TRBV5-1 and TRBJ1-2, is KAGVTQTPRYLIKTRGQQVTLSCSPISGHRSVSWYQQTPGQGLQFLFEYFSETQRNKGNFPGRFSGRQFSNSRSEMNVSTLELGDSALYLCASSTEQGYGYTFGSGTRLTVV.

The chain joins TRBV6-1 to TRBJ1-5; weak D call: TRBD1 (5 bases). V was shortened by 4 bases and J by 4 bases, with 14 bases between the two germline ends. This CDR3 comprises 15 residues. In germline, CDR1 is MNHNS, CDR2 SASEGT. The CDR3 region is CASSARHRTNQPQHF. The CDR3 nucleotides are TGTGCCAGCAGTGCCCGGCACAGGACAAATCAGCCCCAGCATTTT.

The chain couples TRBV14 to TRBJ1-4, with no clear D. Per the germline V gene, CDR1 is SGHDN and CDR2 is FVKESK. The CDR3 extends over 16 amino acids. With 4 bases removed from V and 0 bases from J, the gap between germline ends came to 12 bases. The CDR3 bases are TGTGCCAGCAGCCTCCGGACTCCTGCAACTAATGAAAAACTGTTTTTT. Amino acids: CASSLRTPATNEKLFF.

This clone was observed a handful of times. The V gene is TRBV5-4, the J gene TRBJ2-7; the D gene is possibly TRBD2 (6 bases). Germline values: CDR1 SGHNT, CDR2 YYREEE (reference sequence). CDR3 length equals 16 residues. The V end was cut by 0 bases, the J end by 0 bases, with 13 bases between. CDR3 residues: CASSLGPGVSSYEQYF. The CDR3 DNA sequence: TGTGCCAGCAGCTTGGGTCCGGGGGTGAGCTCCTACGAGCAGTACTTC. The full variable domain, completed using reference TRBV5-4 and TRBJ2-7, is ETGVTQSPTHLIKTRGQQVTLRCSSQSGHNTVSWYQQALGQGPQFIFQYYREEENGRGNFPPRFSGLQFPNYSSELNVNALELDDSALYLCASSLGPGVSSYEQYFGPGTRLTVT.

The rearrangement uses TRBV5-6 and TRBJ1-2; D is undetermined. The CDR3 runs 15 residues. CDR1 SGHDT and CDR2 YYEEEE come from the germline V gene. Trimming took off 4 bases at V and 4 bases at J, with 17 bases between the two ends. The CDR3 is CASSPDGGSSYGYTF. The CDR3, as DNA: TGTGCCAGCAGCCCGGATGGCGGCAGTTCCTATGGCTACACCTTC.

The chain is built from TRBV7-3 and TRBJ2-6, with 7 bases lining up with TRBD2. V was clipped by 0 bases and J by 2 bases; unmatched bases: 4. There are 17 residues in the CDR3. CDR1 and CDR2 from the germline V gene are SGHTA and FQGTGA. The CDR3 reads CASSLTQGGTGANVLTF. The CDR3 coding sequence is TGTGCCAGCAGCTTAACGCAGGGAGGGACTGGGGCCAACGTCCTGACTTTC.

The gene calls are TRBV7-9 and TRBJ1-1, with a tentative D call TRBD1 (6 bases). Germline CDR1 and CDR2: SEHNR and FQNEAQ (reference sequence). V was trimmed by 5 bases and J by 0 bases, leaving 13 bases between them. The CDR3 has 15 amino acids. The CDR3 coding sequence is TGTGCCAGCAGCCGACGGGACACCGTGAACACTGAAGCTTTCTTT. It encodes CASSRRDTVNTEAFF.

This clone has only one observation. This sequence joins TRBV28 and TRBJ1-4, with a weak D call TRBD1 (5 bases). This CDR3 contains 14 residues. Germline CDR1 is MDHEN and CDR2 is SYDVKM. V shed 3 bases and J shed 7 bases, with 12 bases lying between them. The CDR3 nucleotides read TGTGCCAGCAGTTTCTCAGGGAATCGTGAAAAACTGTTTTTT. This codes for CASSFSGNREKLFF.

This clone has just a few counts. The J gene is TRBJ1-4, the V gene TRBV6-6; TRBD1 matches at 12 bases. CDR1 and CDR2 (germline): MNHNY, SVGAGI (reference sequence). V was pared by 6 bases and J by 5 bases, with 4 bases of the junction left unmatched. The CDR3 covers 15 residues. The CDR3 DNA reads TGTGCCAGCAGGGCCGGGACAGGGGGCAATGAAAAACTGTTTTTT. Protein product: CASRAGTGGNEKLFF.

The chain is built from TRBV5-1 and TRBJ1-3; 7 nucleotides align to TRBD1. CDR3 length: 16 amino acids. J gave up 4 bases and V 2 bases, and 9 bases lay outside the gene matches. Germline V gives CDR1 SGHRS, CDR2 YFSETQ. For the CDR3, the DNA is TGCGCCAGCAGCTTACTACATACAGGGGACGGAAACACCATATATTTT. Its protein is CASSLLHTGDGNTIYF.

The chain joins TRBV7-3 to TRBJ2-5; 8 bases are shared with TRBD2. The CDR3 length is 15 residues. Per germline, CDR1 SGHTA and CDR2 FQGTGA. V lost 5 bases and J lost 2; bases outside the gene matches: 7. CDR3 DNA sequence: TGTGCCAGCAGCCAAGGCTCTAGCGGGCAAGAGACCCAGTACTTC. It encodes CASSQGSSGQETQYF.

DNA for the CDR3: TGCGCCAGCAACCCCACTCCTAGCTGGGATACGCAGTATTTT. Its translation is CASNPTPSWDTQYF. The J gene is TRBJ2-3, the V gene TRBV5-1, with D maybe TRBD2 (5 bases). Germline V gene lookup returns CDR1 SGHRS and CDR2 YFSETQ. Trimming pared 6 bases from V and 6 bases from J, leaving 17 bases between. This CDR3 has 14 amino acids.

The chain uses TRBV6-5 and TRBJ2-2; D remains ambiguous. CDR1 is MNHEY and CDR2 is SVGAGI in the germline V gene. The CDR3 has 13 amino acids. V shed 5 bases and J shed 4 bases, with 8 bases lying between them. The chain's CDR3 is CASSESFTGELFF. The CDR3 region has the DNA TGTGCCAGCAGTGAGTCATTCACCGGGGAGCTGTTTTTT.

The CDR3 DNA reads as TGTGCCTGGAGGACAGGGGGCGCGGATAACATTCAGTACTTC. Its protein product is CAWRTGGADNIQYF. This chain joins TRBV30 and TRBJ2-4; 10 bases fit TRBD1. Trimming at V came to 3 bases and at J to 7 bases, leaving 6 bases not matched to a gene. CDR3 length: 14 amino acids. Germline CDR1 is GTSNPN and CDR2 is SVGIG (reference sequence).

The gene calls are TRBV25-1 and TRBJ1-6, with 7 bases identical to TRBD1. Unmatched junction bases numbered 10, after V lost 5 bases and J lost 9 bases. This CDR3 is built from 15 residues. CDR1 and CDR2 from the germline V gene are MGHDK and SYGVNS. This CDR3 reads CASSPTQGGISPLHF. CDR3 in DNA: TGTGCCAGCAGTCCTACCCAGGGGGGTATTTCACCCCTCCACTTT. Drawing the rest from reference TRBV25-1 and TRBJ1-6, the complete variable domain is EADIYQTPRYLVIGTGKKITLECSQTMGHDKMYWYQQDPGMELHLIHYSYGVNSTEKGDLSSESTVSRIRTEHFPLTLESARPSHTSQYLCASSPTQGGISPLHFGNGTRLTVT.

The rearrangement joins TRBV9 to TRBJ1-2, with 8 bases that match TRBD1. The CDR3 covers 14 residues. V lost 6 bases and J lost 7; bases outside the gene matches: 11. Germline CDR1 is SGDLS and CDR2 is YYNGEE. The CDR3: CASNRAGGAGGYTF. CDR3 in DNA: TGTGCCAGCAACCGAGCAGGGGGCGCCGGTGGCTACACCTTC.

The CDR3 DNA reads as TGCGCCAGCAGCCCCGACGGGACAGGGACCCATCAGCCCCAGCATTTT. This encodes CASSPDGTGTHQPQHF. The chain links TRBV5-1 to TRBJ1-5; TRBD1 agrees at 9 bases. The CDR3 consists of 16 residues. Germline trimming cut 4 bases from V and 5 bases from J; bases unmatched to any gene: 10. Germline CDR1 SGHRS, CDR2 YFSETQ.

This clone has a handful of counts. This chain uses TRBV7-8 with TRBJ1-2, with D perhaps matching TRBD1 (5 bases). The CDR3 is made up of 14 amino acids. From germline, CDR1 is SGHVS and CDR2 FQNEAQ. Trimming took off 2 bases at V and 7 bases at J, with 14 bases between the two ends. The CDR3 reads CASSLLTQGPGYTF. DNA for the CDR3: TGTGCCAGCAGCTTACTGACCCAGGGTCCTGGCTACACCTTC.

The rearrangement uses TRBV5-4 and TRBJ2-7, with D tentatively TRBD1 (6 bases). This CDR3 is 15 amino acids long. Trimming took off 4 bases at V and 1 base at J, with 15 bases between the two ends. Germline CDR1 and CDR2: SGHNT and YYREEE (reference sequence). Here the CDR3 DNA reads TGTGCCAGCAGCCGCCGGACAGATGCTTCCTACGAGCAGTACTTC. Its translation: CASSRRTDASYEQYF.

V and J are TRBV4-1 and TRBJ1-1, with 8 positions matching TRBD1. The CDR3 spans 15 residues. J gave up 5 bases and V 2 bases, and 7 bases lay outside the gene matches. Germline-derived CDR1 and CDR2 are MGHRA and YSYEKL. In DNA form, the CDR3 reads TGCGCCAGCAGCCAAACCCAGGGGGCTTATACTGAAGCTTTCTTT. It codes for CASSQTQGAYTEAFF.

This clone came up a few times. V usage is TRBV5-1 and J usage is TRBJ2-5; 9 bases are shared with TRBD1. Germline CDR1 and CDR2: SGHRS and YFSETQ. Germline trimming cut 4 bases from V and 5 bases from J; bases unmatched to any gene: 6. This CDR3 region has 14 residues. The DNA for the CDR3 is TGCGCCAGCAGCCCGGGAACAGGGGGCGAGACCCAGTACTTC. The encoded protein is CASSPGTGGETQYF.

The gene calls are TRBV9 and TRBJ2-2, with D perhaps TRBD2 (7 bases). CDR3 length: 20 residues. Germline lookup yields CDR1 SGDLS and CDR2 YYNGEE. The germline V and J ends were trimmed by 0 bases and 2 bases, with 23 bases remaining between them. CDR3 DNA sequence: TGTGCCAGCAGCGTAGCCCCTCTCGGAAGAGGGGGGGCAAACACCGGGGAGCTGTTTTTT. This sequence encodes CASSVAPLGRGGANTGELFF.

The rearrangement uses TRBV9 and TRBJ1-5; D possibly corresponds to TRBD1 (5 bases). Germline values: CDR1 SGDLS, CDR2 YYNGEE. This CDR3 comprises 14 residues. The V end lost 4 bases, the J end lost 3 bases, and 11 bases lay between the germline ends. CDR3 coding DNA: TGTGCCAGCAGCCTGGGACTTTCCAATCAGCCCCAGCATTTT. It specifies CASSLGLSNQPQHF.

The chain is built from TRBV7-9 and TRBJ1-1, with a weak D call TRBD1 (6 bases). V lost 8 bases, J lost 0 bases, and 10 bases lay in between. The CDR3 has 13 residues. Germline CDR1 SEHNR, CDR2 FQNEAQ (reference sequence). This CDR3 is CASETGMNTEAFF. In nucleotides, the CDR3 is TGTGCCAGCGAAACAGGGATGAACACTGAAGCTTTCTTT.

The table lists this clone with a few counts. The chain links TRBV29-1 to TRBJ1-4, with 8 bases identical to TRBD1. This CDR3 has 15 amino acids. The ends lost 4 bases at V and 7 bases at J; junction bases unmatched: 11. CDR1 and CDR2 (germline): SQVTM, ANQGSEA. The CDR3 nucleotides read TGCAGCGTTGCCAAGTGGGACAGGAGGGGTGAAAAACTGTTTTTT. Translation gives CSVAKWDRRGEKLFF.

A remark on this clone: The junction does not match germline at one end; this may be a read error. This chain links TRBV30 with TRBJ1-2; D uncertain. This CDR3 is built from 13 residues. Germline-derived CDR1 and CDR2 are GTSNPN and SVGIG (reference sequence). The CDR3 loop is CAWSVDENYGYPF. For the CDR3, the DNA is TGTGCCTGGAGTGTTGACGAGAACTATGGCTACCCCTTC.